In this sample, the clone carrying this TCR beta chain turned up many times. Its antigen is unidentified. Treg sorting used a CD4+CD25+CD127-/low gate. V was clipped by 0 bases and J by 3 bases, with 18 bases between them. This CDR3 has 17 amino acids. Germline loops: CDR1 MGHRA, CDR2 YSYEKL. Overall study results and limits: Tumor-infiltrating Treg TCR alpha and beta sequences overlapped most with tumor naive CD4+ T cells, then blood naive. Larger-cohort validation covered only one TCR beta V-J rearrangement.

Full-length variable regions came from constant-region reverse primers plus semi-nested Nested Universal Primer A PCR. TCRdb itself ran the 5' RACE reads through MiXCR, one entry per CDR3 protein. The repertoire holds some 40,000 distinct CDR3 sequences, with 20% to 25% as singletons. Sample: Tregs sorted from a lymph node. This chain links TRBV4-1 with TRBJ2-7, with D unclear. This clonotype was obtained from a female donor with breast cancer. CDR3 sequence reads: CASSQEAPGLLVYEQYF. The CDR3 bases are TGCGCCAGCAGCCAAGAAGCCCCGGGTTTACTCGTCTACGAGCAGTACTTC.